These 18 T cell receptor beta chains were all obtained from the same sample, sequenced in a study of blood T cell repertoires in COVID-19. Clones were read by immunoSEQ multiplex PCR, and TCRdb kept only the in-frame ones, dropping some. The sample records more than 300,000 clones, 80% to 90% being singletons. The sample consisted of PBMCs or T cells enriched from blood (not recorded which). The receptors here all came from a man aged 25-45 years who had recovered from COVID-19.

The chain links TRBV27 to TRBJ1-3, with D hard to call. The CDR3 loop spans 15 amino acids. CDR1 and CDR2 (germline): MNHEY, SMNVEV (reference sequence). V shed 8 bases and J shed 0 bases, with 14 bases lying between them. CDR3 DNA sequence: TGTGCCAGCCGCCCCTTCTACCGCTCTGGAAACACCATATATTTT. Its protein product is CASRPFYRSGNTIYF.

The V and J genes are TRBV29-1 and TRBJ2-3; 10 nucleotides line up with TRBD2. The germline V gene encodes CDR1 SQVTM and CDR2 ANQGSEA. J was trimmed by 1 base and V by 1 base; bases with no gene match: 2. The CDR3 contains 15 residues. The CDR3 sequence: CSVEVGLAGTDTQYF. CDR3 nucleotides: TGCAGCGTTGAAGTCGGACTAGCGGGCACAGATACGCAGTATTTT.

Only one count was recorded for this clone. The chain couples TRBV7-6 to TRBJ2-1; TRBD2 is a possible D gene (5 bases). The CDR3 has 13 residues. Trimming left V 5 bases short and J 8 bases short, with 13 bases between. Germline CDR1 is SGHVS and CDR2 is FNYEAQ. CDR3 sequence: CASSRAIGDEQFF. The CDR3 DNA is TGTGCCAGCAGCAGAGCCATCGGGGATGAGCAGTTCTTC.

The rearrangement links TRBV3-1 (or the pseudogene TRBV3-2) to TRBJ1-1; tentatively, D is TRBD1 (5 bases). CDR3 size: 15 residues. V dropped 1 base and J dropped 4 bases, with 13 bases sitting between them. Looked up from germline, CDR1 is LGHDT and CDR2 is YNNKEL (reference sequence). The CDR3 bases are TGTGCCAGCAGCCAAGCCTTTGGAGGGACCACTGAAGCTTTCTTT. It translates to CASSQAFGGTTEAFF.

The chain uses TRBV7-6 and TRBJ2-1; 8 bases map to TRBD2. The CDR3 runs 15 residues. V lost 1 base, J lost 7 bases, and 6 bases stayed unmatched. Germline V gene sequence: CDR1 SGHVS, CDR2 FNYEAQ. Written as DNA, the CDR3 is TGTGCCAGCAGCTTAGTCACGGGGGGGCCAAATGAGCAGTTCTTC. This codes for CASSLVTGGPNEQFF. Complete variable domain (other parts from reference TRBV7-6 and TRBJ2-1): GAGVSQSPRYKVTKRGQDVALRCDPISGHVSLYWYRQALGQGPEFLTYFNYEAQQDKSGLPNDRFSAERPEGSISTLTIQRTEQRDSAMYRCASSLVTGGPNEQFFGPGTRLTVL.

This chain joins TRBV24-1 and TRBJ2-5; 10 positions match TRBD1. Germline values: CDR1 KGHDR, CDR2 SFDVKD. This CDR3 region has 19 residues. Trimming at V came to 3 bases and at J to 0 bases, leaving 12 bases not matched to a gene. The CDR3 nucleotides read TGTGCCACCAGTGATAAGGGGACAGGGGCCCTACCCTACCAAGAGACCCAGTACTTC. It yields the protein CATSDKGTGALPYQETQYF.

This clone was counted only a few times. The V and J genes are TRBV7-6 and TRBJ1-5; a possible D gene is TRBD1 (5 bases). Per germline, CDR1 SGHVS and CDR2 FNYEAQ. The CDR3 has 19 residues. Trimming took 2 bases from V and 1 from J, leaving 21 bases between them. The CDR3 is CASSLFPQEGRGSNQPQHF. As DNA, the CDR3 is TGTGCCAGCAGCTTATTTCCCCAGGAGGGGAGAGGAAGCAATCAGCCCCAGCATTTT.

The chain joins TRBV2 to TRBJ2-2; D might be TRBD1 (5 bases). V lost 3 bases, J lost 11 bases, and 19 bases lay in between. Germline CDR1 SNHLY, CDR2 FYNNEI. The CDR3 spans 15 residues. This chain's CDR3 is CASSDVGQVPVELFF. The CDR3 bases are TGTGCCAGCAGTGATGTGGGGCAGGTGCCCGTTGAGCTGTTTTTT.

This rearrangement joins TRBV5-1 to TRBJ1-4; 11 bases line up with TRBD1. This CDR3 has 15 residues. The ends lost 4 bases at V and 8 bases at J; junction bases unmatched: 7. The germline gives CDR1 SGHRS, CDR2 YFSETQ. The chain's CDR3 is CASSGTGGSAEKLFF. The CDR3 DNA reads TGCGCCAGCAGCGGGACAGGGGGTTCTGCAGAAAAACTGTTTTTT.

This clone has just one count. The chain joins TRBV5-6 to TRBJ1-6; D remains ambiguous. Germline V gene lookup returns CDR1 SGHDT and CDR2 YYEEEE. The CDR3 consists of 14 residues. The V end lost 0 bases, the J end lost 9 bases, and 10 bases lay between the germline ends. The CDR3 loop is CASSLVSGRSPLHF. CDR3 DNA sequence: TGTGCCAGCAGCTTGGTGAGCGGGCGTTCACCCCTCCACTTT.

This chain uses TRBV11-2 with TRBJ1-1; 8 positions match TRBD1. CDR1 and CDR2 from the germline V gene are SGHAT and FQNNGV. The V gene end was trimmed by 3 bases and the J gene end by 1 base; junction bases not matched to a gene: 7. The CDR3 has 16 residues. As DNA, the CDR3 is TGTGCCAGCAGCTTGGCCGACAGGGGCCCGAACACTGAAGCTTTCTTT. It encodes CASSLADRGPNTEAFF.

The chain has TRBV15 and TRBJ2-3; 11 nucleotides line up with TRBD1. The germline gives CDR1 LNHNV, CDR2 YYDKDF (reference sequence). CDR3 length: 15 residues. Trimming removed 5 bases from V and 6 bases from J; junction bases left unmatched: 7. The CDR3 DNA is TGTGCCACCAGCGGCGGGACAGGGGGTGGTGATACGCAGTATTTT. Translated: CATSGGTGGGDTQYF.

Points on this clone: Other DNA sequences within the sample encode an identical CDR3. The CDR3 loop reads CASSFDSNYGYTF. DNA of the CDR3: TGTGCCAGCAGCTTCGACAGCAACTATGGCTACACCTTC. This chain links TRBV7-9 with TRBJ1-2; perhaps TRBD1 as D (5 bases). This CDR3 contains 13 residues. V lost 3 bases and J 2 bases, leaving 7 bases between the germline ends. Germline V CDR1 and CDR2: SEHNR, FQNEAQ (reference sequence).

This clone was found once. The chain recombines TRBV24-1 with TRBJ1-1, with D unclear. The CDR3 runs 13 residues. Germline CDR1 reads KGHDR; CDR2 reads SFDVKD. The V gene lost 3 bases and the J gene lost 5 bases, with 9 bases spanning the gap. In DNA form, the CDR3 reads TGTGCCACCAGTGATACTGGTTGGACTGAAGCTTTCTTT. As protein: CATSDTGWTEAFF.

The rearrangement uses TRBV6-5 and TRBJ1-2; possibly TRBD1 for D (6 bases). Germline loops: CDR1 MNHEY, CDR2 SVGAGI. This CDR3 has 14 amino acids. Trimming left V 6 bases short and J 8 bases short, with 19 bases between. The CDR3 DNA sequence: TGTGCCAGCAGGCTAAGACAGGAGCCGGGCGGCTACACCTTC. It specifies CASRLRQEPGGYTF.

V is TRBV4-1 and J is TRBJ2-3, with 8 bases identical to TRBD2. The V segment lost 1 base and the J segment 2 bases; nucleotides outside the gene matches: 8. The germline gives CDR1 MGHRA, CDR2 YSYEKL. The CDR3 is made up of 17 amino acids. The CDR3 DNA reads TGCGCCAGCAGCCAAGGAGCGGGAGCCCTAATCACAGATACGCAGTATTTT. This codes for CASSQGAGALITDTQYF.

As concerns this clone: One end of the junction fails to match germline, which may point to a read error. The chain combines TRBV5-1 with TRBJ2-7; 7 bases are shared with TRBD1. The CDR3 extends over 14 amino acids. Germline V gives CDR1 SGHRS, CDR2 YFSETQ. The CDR3 reads CASSLGTGFYEQSF. CDR3 DNA sequence: TGCGCCAGCAGCTTGGGGACAGGATTCTACGAGCAGTCCTTC.

The chain employs TRBV27 and TRBJ1-6; 8 bases match TRBD1. Germline V lookup: CDR1 MNHEY, CDR2 SMNVEV (reference sequence). V was pared by 6 bases and J by 7 bases, with 11 bases of the junction left unmatched. The CDR3 length is 16 residues. The CDR3 loop reads CASSSRGQGGNSPLHF. The CDR3 coding sequence is TGTGCCAGCAGCAGCCGAGGACAGGGTGGAAATTCACCCCTCCACTTT.